This TCR beta chain was found in a study of cytomegalovirus exposure and HLA in healthy donors (dated by TCRdb to 2017 to 2019). Study-level background: According to a later analysis, the roughly 120 validation repertoires were produced on the same platform as the approximately 610 repertoires of the first cohort. The aim of the study was to test whether cataloging public T cell receptors could identify signatures of past pathogen exposure. A separate validation cohort of some 130 different subjects was used in addition to the roughly 670-subject first cohort. High-throughput TCR immunosequencing, statistical association of individual TCRs with disease status, and machine learning were combined to predict cytomegalovirus infection status. Overall results and qualifications from the work: A later analysis found that TCRs clustered in the first cohort also tended to co-occur in the roughly 120 validation repertoires, with approximately 95% of cluster scores above 0. The classifier was reported to diagnose cytomegalovirus status with high specificity and sensitivity in both the original cohort and the validation cohort. A few of the identified cytomegalovirus-associated TCR beta chains were confirmed in vitro to be specific for cytomegalovirus antigens. Across donors, most TCR sequences were observed very rarely, whereas some public TCRs were present in many individuals. The authors suggested that the approach could potentially be extended to other disease states and immunological phenotypes. In the study, approximately 160 TCR beta chains were listed as associated with cytomegalovirus. The validation cohort had no HLA typing available for a later analysis, so co-occurrence within that cohort was assessed over all 120 or so repertoires.

Libraries came from the immunoSEQ multiplex PCR assay. The original pipeline was this. A statistical classification framework was built for diagnosing cytomegalovirus status from the catalog of TCR beta chain sequences. Sourced from immuneACCESS, this table was stored by TCRdb with only in-frame sequences that have V and J called. A share of the clones is absent; for the studies checked, an unresolved V gene accounts for under half, and the remainder has no known explanation. V, J and clone size are those of that table, while D and trimming were read from the DNA. Present in this sample are more than 250,000 clones, about nine tenths of which were seen just once. The ten largest clonotypes hold around 3.1% of the sample. The donors were included in the validation cohort of some 120 subjects, a group kept apart from the roughly 700-subject first cohort. For this clone: Its antigen specificity is not known. Base qualities are not at hand, and no much larger clone is one base apart.

The sequencing input was PBMCs. This TCR was sampled from a woman in her thirties in good health and CMV-seronegative.

The DNA sequence is given as TGCGCCAGCAGCGAGGGACGCACAGATACGCAGTATTTT. This codes for CASSEGRTDTQYF. The chain is made from TRBV5-1 and TRBJ2-3, with the D call perhaps TRBD1 or TRBD2, each one matching 5 bases. From its cysteine to its phenylalanine, the CDR3 spans 13 amino acids. This entry keeps only the CDR3 DNA: 39 bases, framed from base 1. Cut back by 4 bases and 1 base, the V and J ends lie 7 bases apart. According to the germline V gene, CDR1 reads SGHRS and CDR2 reads YFSETQ.